This T cell receptor (beta chain) originates from a study of blood T cells in healthy people across ages. Whole-study results and caveats: The study found more naive CD4+ cells and higher diversity in long-lived than aged donors.

Next came a second PCR, run for about 7 to 12 cycles, which used a sample-barcoded 5' primer along with a J-beta primer mix. The template-switch adaptor was a 5' adaptor with 12 random nucleotides. It tagged each cDNA molecule. TCRdb called the 5' RACE reads again in MiXCR, with one record for every CDR3 protein. Among more than 1.4 million distinct CDR3 sequences listed, roughly 45% were seen once. This clonotype was counted a few times. Its cognate antigen is unknown. The CDR3 runs 16 residues. Per the germline V gene, CDR1 is SGHRS and CDR2 is YFSETQ. J gave up 5 bases and V 6 bases, and 15 bases lay outside the gene matches.

This chain connects TRBV5-1 to TRBJ2-7, with 9 nucleotides matching TRBD2. This TCR was recovered from a woman younger than 30 in good health. The source material was blood. The CDR3 DNA is TGCGCCAGCAAGGCTAGCGGGATTAACGGGATCCACGAGCAGTACTTC. Translated: CASKASGINGIHEQYF.